These 14 T cell receptor beta chains came from one sample sequenced in a study of OX40 agonist ivuxolimab in advanced cancers. Method: immunoSEQ multiplex PCR; TCRdb's copy keeps in-frame clones and lacks some. Of under 25,000 clones in the sample, around two thirds were seen once. Source: CD4+ or CD8+ T cells sorted from blood, taken in a trial of the OX40 agonist ivuxolimab. These receptors came from an adult with an advanced solid tumor such as melanoma, head and neck, liver or kidney cancer.

The gene calls are TRBV6-5 and TRBJ2-1, with 10 bases fitting TRBD2. The CDR3 runs to 15 residues. Losses at the gene ends were 9 bases for V and 4 bases for J; bases not matched to a gene: 9. Germline assignment: CDR1 MNHEY and CDR2 SVGAGI. The CDR3 loop reads CASTLTSGVYNEQFF. In nucleotides, the CDR3 is TGTGCCAGTACCCTCACTAGCGGGGTTTACAATGAGCAGTTCTTC.

The chain links TRBV27 to TRBJ2-7; 12 positions match TRBD2. The CDR3 spans 14 residues. The junction had 2 bases not matched to a gene; V was cut back by 8 bases and J by 0 bases. Germline CDR1 reads MNHEY; CDR2 reads SMNVEV (reference sequence). CDR3 DNA: TGTGCCAGCCAACTAGCGGGGGGCTCCTACGAGCAGTACTTC. Translating gives CASQLAGGSYEQYF.

This rearrangement joins TRBV7-9 to TRBJ2-7; TRBD2 matches 7 bases. V lost 5 bases and J lost 6; bases outside the gene matches: 7. This CDR3 is built from 13 residues. Germline assignment: CDR1 SEHNR and CDR2 FQNEAQ (reference sequence). CDR3 DNA sequence: TGTGCCAGCAGCGCTGGACTAGTTGGCGAGCAGTACTTC. It translates to CASSAGLVGEQYF.

V gene TRBV9 combines with J gene TRBJ1-1; D not resolved. CDR1 and CDR2 (germline): SGDLS, YYNGEE. The CDR3 runs to 12 residues. V was clipped by 7 bases and J by 3 bases, with 10 bases between them. CDR3 sequence (DNA): TGTGCCAGCGCTTATGTCGACACTGAAGCTTTCTTT. Protein: CASAYVDTEAFF.

The J gene is TRBJ2-7, the V gene TRBV19, with 11 bases matching TRBD2. The CDR3 covers 16 residues. From germline, CDR1 is LNHDA and CDR2 SQIVND (reference sequence). V lost 5 bases, J lost 0 bases, and 6 bases stayed unmatched. The CDR3 DNA reads TGTGCCAGTAGTCAAGGACTAGCGGGCCCCTCCTACGAGCAGTACTTC. This encodes CASSQGLAGPSYEQYF.

The J gene is TRBJ2-1, the V gene TRBV27, with D perhaps matching TRBD1 (5 bases). Trimming shortened V by 5 bases and J by 0 bases, and 14 bases separated the two germline ends. This CDR3 region has 16 residues. In germline, CDR1 is MNHEY, CDR2 SMNVEV (reference sequence). CDR3 amino acids: CASSRTHSYSYNEQFF. The CDR3 DNA sequence: TGTGCCAGCAGTAGGACACATTCTTACTCCTACAATGAGCAGTTCTTC.

The chain couples TRBV28 to TRBJ2-5; 10 nucleotides match TRBD2. The ends lost 3 bases at V and 3 bases at J; junction bases unmatched: 10. This CDR3 has 17 residues. The germline V gene encodes CDR1 MDHEN and CDR2 SYDVKM. DNA of the CDR3: TGTGCCAGCAGTTTCAGTCTAGCGGGAGTAAGAGAAGAGACCCAGTACTTC. It specifies CASSFSLAGVREETQYF.

The chain carries TRBV6-1 and TRBJ2-7, with D maybe TRBD1 (5 bases). V lost 2 bases to trimming and J lost 0 bases, with 8 bases between them. The CDR3 contains 14 residues. CDR1 and CDR2 (germline): MNHNS, SASEGT. CDR3 nucleotides: TGTGCCAGCAGTGAACCCACAGGCTCCTACGAGCAGTACTTC. It yields the protein CASSEPTGSYEQYF.

The table lists this clone with many counts. The same CDR3 can be traced to other DNA sequences in this sample. This sequence joins TRBV20-1 and TRBJ2-5; D unclear. CDR1 and CDR2 from the germline V gene are DFQATT and SNEGSKA (reference sequence). The CDR3 runs to 10 residues. Trimming took off 6 bases at V and 4 bases at J, with 6 bases between the two ends. The CDR3 sequence: CSARRETQYF. In DNA form, the CDR3 reads TGCAGTGCCCGCAGAGAGACCCAGTACTTC.

The V and J genes are TRBV7-8 and TRBJ1-5; D is ambiguous. V dropped 2 bases and J dropped 4 bases, with 3 bases sitting between them. CDR3 size: 12 residues. Germline CDR1 is SGHVS and CDR2 is FQNEAQ. The CDR3 nucleotides read TGTGCCAGCAGCTTATTAAATCAGCCCCAGCATTTT. Translated, it gives CASSLLNQPQHF.

The V call is TRBV28, the J call TRBJ2-7; D gene uncertain. The V end lost 2 bases, the J end lost 6 bases, and 14 bases lay between the germline ends. Germline lookup yields CDR1 MDHEN and CDR2 SYDVKM. The CDR3 consists of 14 residues. The CDR3, as DNA: TGTGCCAGCAGTTTAGCTGGTCCGGCGGTCGAGCAGTACTTC. Translation: CASSLAGPAVEQYF.

This clone occurred a few times. The V and J genes are TRBV9 and TRBJ1-5; D may be TRBD1 (5 bases). Germline loops: CDR1 SGDLS, CDR2 YYNGEE. Trimming took off 0 bases at V and 3 bases at J, with 10 bases between the two ends. CDR3 length: 15 residues. CDR3 loop: CASSVEAGLNQPQHF. The CDR3 nucleotides are TGTGCCAGCAGCGTAGAAGCAGGGCTCAATCAGCCCCAGCATTTT.

This clone was detected a few times. The V gene is TRBV11-2, the J gene TRBJ1-2; D may be TRBD1 (5 bases). This CDR3 contains 13 residues. Trimming stripped 10 bases from V and 1 base from J, with 13 bases between. The germline gives CDR1 SGHAT, CDR2 FQNNGV. The CDR3 loop is CATKKGLNYGYTF. Here the CDR3 DNA reads TGTGCCACCAAGAAGGGACTTAACTATGGCTACACCTTC.

This chain connects TRBV7-6 to TRBJ2-7; 8 bases agree with TRBD1. The trim removed 5 bases at V and 2 bases at J, leaving 5 bases unmatched. There are 14 residues in the CDR3. CDR1 and CDR2 from the germline V gene are SGHVS and FNYEAQ. The CDR3 spells CASSPGTGPYEQYF. As DNA, the CDR3 is TGTGCCAGCAGCCCCGGGACAGGTCCCTACGAGCAGTACTTC.